A single T cell receptor beta chain is shown here with its context. Its target is not known. The sample is drawn from a study of T-cell reconstitution after alpha-beta-depleted transplantation in children. A library of TCRbeta sequences, prepared with unique molecular identifiers, was generated. TCRdb ran MiXCR on the PCR reads and lists one entry per CDR3 protein. In the table there are a few hundred thousand distinct CDR3 sequences, more than 20% of which are singletons. General study points: Expanded graft clones numbering several hundred reportedly gave rise to alpha-beta T cells about two months after transplant. Surviving recipient T cells and thymic progenitors underlay high day-60 TCRbeta diversity in some patients. One year post-transplant, T-cell counts and diversity were largely derived from T cells produced anew.

The CDR3 has 14 residues. The V and J ends lost 4 bases and 0 bases respectively, with 8 bases between them. Germline values: CDR1 SNHLY, CDR2 FYNNEI. This TCR derives from a boy younger than two with Wiskott-Aldrich syndrome, due to receive a stem cell transplant. The chain couples TRBV2 to TRBJ2-3; D gene unclear. The sequencing used PBMCs, collected before TCRalphabeta/CD19-depleted stem cell transplant. CDR3 region: CASSVRLSTDTQYF. The CDR3 nucleotides read TGTGCCAGCAGTGTTCGACTGAGCACAGATACGCAGTATTTT.